This T cell receptor beta chain appears in the sequencing data of a study of read filtering for tumor transcriptome and immune sequencing. Turning to the study itself: Patients were about 17 male and about 14 female, mean age 65.9 years, range roughly 45 to 85.

CDR3 length: 12 residues. Germline V gives CDR1 DFQATT, CDR2 SNEGSKA (reference sequence). With 0 bases removed from V and 9 bases from J, the gap between germline ends came to 11 bases. Whole-study findings and limits: RNA-seq captured clonotypes less deeply and reliably than IR-seq.

The library was built from 400 ng RNA with molecular barcoded adaptors for alpha/delta and beta/gamma chains. TCRdb re-called the reads through MiXCR, storing one row per CDR3 protein. The data contain some 62,000 distinct CDR3 sequences, 11% to 15% of them singletons. This clonotype was seen at least ten times. Its antigen is still unknown. Specimen: a population of CD138-negative cells sorted from bone marrow. The sequence derives from a donor aged 40 or older with multiple myeloma. This chain connects TRBV20-1 to TRBJ1-1; D call uncertain. CDR3 protein: CSARDRAAQAFF. The DNA of the CDR3 is TGCAGTGCTAGAGATAGGGCAGCTCAAGCTTTCTTT.